This T cell receptor (beta chain) was documented in a study of T-cell memory formation after mild COVID-19. Overall study results and limits: Whereas later expanders leaned CD4+, clones contracting day 15 to 85 showed a balanced CD4/CD8 makeup. Several responding clones turned up in pre-infection memory, indicating that cross-reactive memory may have taken part.

V lost 4 bases and J 1 base, leaving 11 bases between the germline ends. The germline V gene encodes CDR1 KGHDR and CDR2 SFDVKD. The CDR3 is made up of 15 amino acids. In the case of this clonotype: Its matching antigen is unknown.

Constant-segment primers served in 5'RACE that generated TCR alpha and TCR beta cDNA libraries bearing sample barcodes and UMIs. Via MiXCR, TCRdb re-called the 5' RACE reads, giving one row per CDR3 protein. The profile shows about 200,000 distinct CDR3 sequences, approximately 10% of them singletons. This sequence joins TRBV24-1 and TRBJ2-3; no reliable D call. The sequencing input was PBMCs or a T cell subset sorted from them (not recorded which). The receptor comes from a man in his late teens or twenties who had mild COVID-19 (a few samples of this study predate the infection). Cell type and time point are not known. CDR3 protein: CATSDRRSGTDTQYF. For the CDR3, the DNA is TGTGCCACCAGTGACCGCCGGAGTGGCACAGATACGCAGTATTTT.